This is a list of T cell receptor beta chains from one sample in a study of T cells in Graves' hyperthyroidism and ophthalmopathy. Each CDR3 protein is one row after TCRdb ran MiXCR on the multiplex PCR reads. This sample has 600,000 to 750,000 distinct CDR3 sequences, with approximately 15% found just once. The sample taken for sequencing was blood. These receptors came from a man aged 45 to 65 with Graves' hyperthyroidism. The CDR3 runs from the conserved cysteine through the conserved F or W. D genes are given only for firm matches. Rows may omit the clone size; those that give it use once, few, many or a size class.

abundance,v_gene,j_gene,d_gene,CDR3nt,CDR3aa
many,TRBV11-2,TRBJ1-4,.,TGTGCCAGCAGCCCGGGACACAATAATGAAAAACTGTTTTTT,CASSPGHNNEKLFF
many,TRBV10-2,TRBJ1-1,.,TGCGCCAGCACCCGACAGACTAACACTGAAGCTTTCTTT,CASTRQTNTEAFF
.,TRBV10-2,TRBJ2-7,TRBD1,TGCGCCATCCGGGACAGCTACGAGCAGTACTTC,CAIRDSYEQYF
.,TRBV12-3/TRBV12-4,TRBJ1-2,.,TGTGCCAGCAGTTTAGCGCAGTGGAACTATGGCTACACCTTC,CASSLAQWNYGYTF
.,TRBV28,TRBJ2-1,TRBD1,TGTGCCAGCAGTACCCCAGGGGGCGCCTCCTACAATGAGCAGTTCTTC,CASSTPGGASYNEQFF
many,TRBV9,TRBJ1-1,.,TGTGCCAGCAGCGTAGGAGGAGGTCCGGGCTCCCTGAACACTGAAGCTTTCTTT,CASSVGGGPGSLNTEAFF
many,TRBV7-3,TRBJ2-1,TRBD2,TGTGCCAGCAGCGTTTTAGCGGGGCTTTCCTACAATGAGCAGTTCTTC,CASSVLAGLSYNEQFF
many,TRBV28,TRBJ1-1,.,TGTGCCAGCAGCTCGGCGCAGGGTAGGAACACTGAAGCTTTCTTT,CASSSAQGRNTEAFF
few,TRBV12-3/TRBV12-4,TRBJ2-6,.,TGTGCCAGCACCTTGGGCCCCGGGGCTGGGGCCAACGTCCTGACTTTC,CASTLGPGAGANVLTF
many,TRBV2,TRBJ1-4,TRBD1,TGTGCCAGCAACCTGGACAGGGGTGAAAAACTGTTTTTT,CASNLDRGEKLFF
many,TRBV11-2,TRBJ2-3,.,TGTGCCAGCACCTTGGCGGAAACAGATACGCAGTATTTT,CASTLAETDTQYF
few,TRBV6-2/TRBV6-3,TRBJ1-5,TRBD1,TGTGCCAGCAGAGGACAGGGTGCGAGCAATCAGCCCCAGCATTTT,CASRGQGASNQPQHF
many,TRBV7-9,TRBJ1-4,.,TGTGCCAGCAGCTTACTGGGCGGGTCTGCTGAAAAACTGTTTTTT,CASSLLGGSAEKLFF
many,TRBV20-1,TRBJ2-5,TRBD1,TGCAGTGCTACTCGACAGGGATTGGAGACCCAGTACTTC,CSATRQGLETQYF
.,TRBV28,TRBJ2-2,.,TGTGCCAGCAGCAAAAACCAGGGTGCCGGGGAGCTGTTTTTT,CASSKNQGAGELFF
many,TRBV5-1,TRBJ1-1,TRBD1,TGCGCCAGCAGCTTGGGACAGGGCGAGGGCACTGAAGCTTTCTTT,CASSLGQGEGTEAFF
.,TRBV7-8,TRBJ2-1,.,TGTGCCAGCAGCTTAACCCTAGGTGGAAAGGATGAGCAGTTCTTC,CASSLTLGGKDEQFF
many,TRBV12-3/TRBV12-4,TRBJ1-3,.,TGTGCCAGCAGCCCCGACGGGAGCTCTGGAAACACCATATATTTT,CASSPDGSSGNTIYF
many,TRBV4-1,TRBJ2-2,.,TGCGCCAGCAGCCTAGTCCCCGGGGAGCTGTTTTTT,CASSLVPGELFF
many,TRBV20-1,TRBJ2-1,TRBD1,TGCAGTGCTTCGAAAACAGGGGAAGGATTGAGGAATGAGCAGTTCTTC,CSASKTGEGLRNEQFF
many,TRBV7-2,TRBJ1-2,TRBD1,TGTGCCAGCAGCTCATCCCCCGGACAGGGCCGGGCTAATGGCTACACCTTC,CASSSSPGQGRANGYTF
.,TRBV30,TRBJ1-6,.,TGTGCCTGGAGTGATACCAGCTGGGCGACTTCACCCCTCCACTTT,CAWSDTSWATSPLHF
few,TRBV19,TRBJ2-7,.,TGTGCCAGTAGTATAATCGACGGGAGCTCCTACGAGCAGTACTTC,CASSIIDGSSYEQYF
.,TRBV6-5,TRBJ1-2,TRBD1,TGTGCCAGCAGTTCCGGCTTGACAGGGTTGGGCTATGGCTACACCTTC,CASSSGLTGLGYGYTF
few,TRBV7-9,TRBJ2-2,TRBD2,TGTGCCAGCAGCTTGGGACTAGCGGGAGTTAGAACCGGGGAGCTGTTTTTT,CASSLGLAGVRTGELFF
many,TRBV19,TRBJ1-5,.,TGTGCCAGTAGTAGTACAGCGGATCAGCCCCAGCATTTT,CASSSTADQPQHF
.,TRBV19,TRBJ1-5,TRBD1,TGTGCCAGTCAAGACAGGGCGTTCCAGCCCCAGCATTTT,CASQDRAFQPQHF
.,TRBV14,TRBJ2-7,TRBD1,TGTGCCAGCAGCCACTCGGGACAGGCAGTCTACGAGCAGTACTTC,CASSHSGQAVYEQYF
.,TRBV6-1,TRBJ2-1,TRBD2,TGTGCCAGCAGTCGCGATGGGACTAGTGCTCACAATGAGCAGTTCTTC,CASSRDGTSAHNEQFF
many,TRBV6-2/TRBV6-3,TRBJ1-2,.,TGTGCCAGCAGTTACTCGCGGGACGGTGGCTACACCTTC,CASSYSRDGGYTF
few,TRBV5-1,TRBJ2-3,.,TGCGCCAGCAGCTTGTTGGTACCCTCAAGCGGGGATACGCAGTATTTT,CASSLLVPSSGDTQYF
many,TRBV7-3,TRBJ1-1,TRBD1,TGTGCCAGCAGCCGGGACAGGCAGAACACTGAAGCTTTCTTT,CASSRDRQNTEAFF
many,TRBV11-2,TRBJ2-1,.,TGTGCCAGCAGCTTAGATCACAATGAGCAGTTCTTC,CASSLDHNEQFF
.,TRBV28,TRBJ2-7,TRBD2,TGTGCCAGCAGGCCCGGGACTAGCCTGTACGAGCAGTACTTC,CASRPGTSLYEQYF
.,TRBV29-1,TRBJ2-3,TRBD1,TGCAGCAATACCTTAGAGACAGGGACGACAGATACGCAGTATTTT,CSNTLETGTTDTQYF
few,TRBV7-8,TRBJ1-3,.,TGTGCCAGCAGTTCAACTCGGCCCGGTCTCTCTGGAAACACCATATATTTT,CASSSTRPGLSGNTIYF
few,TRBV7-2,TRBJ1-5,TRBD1,TGTGCCAGCAGCTCCGGCAGGACAGGGTTCGATCAGCCCCAGCATTTT,CASSSGRTGFDQPQHF
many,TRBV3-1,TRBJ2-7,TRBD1,TGTGCCAGCAGCCAAGACCCGGGACAGCGGCAGTACTTC,CASSQDPGQRQYF
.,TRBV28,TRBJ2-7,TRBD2,TGTGCCAGCAGTTTTAGTCTACTAGCGGGAGAGCATATAGGGGAGCAGTACTTC,CASSFSLLAGEHIGEQYF
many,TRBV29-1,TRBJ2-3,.,TGCAGCGTTGACAAAACCTCAGATACGCAGTATTTT,CSVDKTSDTQYF
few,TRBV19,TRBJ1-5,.,TGTGCCAGTAGTATAGTTCGGGGGGCGGAACAGCCCCAGCATTTT,CASSIVRGAEQPQHF
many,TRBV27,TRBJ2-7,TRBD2,TGTGCCAGCAGTTTATCTAGCGGGATATCCGCCTACGAGCAGTACTTC,CASSLSSGISAYEQYF
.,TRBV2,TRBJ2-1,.,TGTGCCAGCAGTAGACGACAGGCCCTCAATGAGCAGTTCTTC,CASSRRQALNEQFF
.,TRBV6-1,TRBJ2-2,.,TGTGCCAGCGGAGGACAGTCGAACACCGGGGAGCTGTTTTTT,CASGGQSNTGELFF
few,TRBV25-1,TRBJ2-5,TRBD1,TGTGCCAGCAGTGAATCGGACAGGGCGGGCGAGACCCAGTACTTC,CASSESDRAGETQYF
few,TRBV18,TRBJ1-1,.,TGTGCCAGCTCACCACGTGGGACCCGGGGTTACACTGAAGCTTTCTTT,CASSPRGTRGYTEAFF
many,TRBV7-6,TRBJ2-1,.,TGTGCCAGCAGCTTAGGGGACACTCACAATGAGCAGTTCTTC,CASSLGDTHNEQFF
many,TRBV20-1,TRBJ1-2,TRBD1,TGCGGCTCAAGGGACAGTCAAGGACCGTATGGCTACACCTTC,CGSRDSQGPYGYTF
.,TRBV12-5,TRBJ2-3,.,TGTGCTAGTGGTTTGGTATCGAATCCCACAGATACGCAGTATTTT,CASGLVSNPTDTQYF